A single sample is the source of the 26 T cell receptor beta chains below, sequenced in a study of regulatory T cells in long-lasting Graves disease (dated by TCRdb to the early 2020s). The library was generated by multiplex PCR. The sequencer was an Illumina HiSeq 4000. TCR beta libraries were built with iRepertoire HTBI primers and Arm-PCR amplification of CDR3 regions. TCRdb reanalyzed the raw reads on its own, using fastp at Q25 for trimming and MiXCR for clone calling, and kept in-frame beta chains. Rows matching on CDR3 protein sequence are summarized as one entry with the most common DNA and genes. Across this sample there are a few hundred thousand distinct CDR3 sequences, with about 15% seen only once. Together, the top ten hold about 15% of the sample. The time point label here, explained by the study, means: newly diagnosed GD, antithyroid drugs for less than 3 months. For both TCR sequencing and RNA sequencing, RNA was extracted from PBMCs using TRIzol.

These same records also appear under a second study, on T cells in Graves' hyperthyroidism and ophthalmopathy.

The sample here was peripheral blood mononuclear cells (PBMCs), taken at new diagnosis, from a patient treated with antithyroid drugs. These receptors were obtained from a woman in her 50s with Graves disease. Donor details come from another sample of the same person, matched by shared clones.

This clonotype was recorded many times. This chain joins TRBV20-1 and TRBJ2-1; 8 bases are shared with TRBD2. Germline loops: CDR1 DFQATT, CDR2 SNEGSKA (reference sequence). J lost 2 bases, V lost 5 bases, and 5 bases had no gene match. The CDR3 spans 14 residues. Here the CDR3 DNA reads TGCAGTGCTCCAGCGGGAGTAACCTACAATGAGCAGTTCTTC. Translated, it gives CSAPAGVTYNEQFF.

This clonotype occurred a few times. V and J are TRBV3-1 and TRBJ1-3; D may be TRBD1 (5 bases). Deletions cut 4 bases from V and 7 bases from J, with 14 bases between. Germline CDR1 and CDR2: LGHDT and YNNKEL (reference sequence). This CDR3 is built from 14 residues. The CDR3, as DNA: TGTGCCAGCAGCCCGATGCATGGGGCTAACACCATATATTTT. It is translated as CASSPMHGANTIYF. The full variable domain, rest sourced from reference TRBV3-1 and TRBJ1-3, is DTAVSQTPKYLVTQMGNDKSIKCEQNLGHDTMYWYKQDSKKFLKIMFSYNNKELIINETVPNRFSPKSPDKAHLNLHINSLELGDSAVYFCASSPMHGANTIYFGEGSWLTVV.

V usage is TRBV24-1 and J usage is TRBJ2-1; TRBD1 matches 7 bases. J was trimmed by 3 bases and V by 10 bases; bases with no gene match: 2. This CDR3 is built from 12 residues. From germline, CDR1 is KGHDR and CDR2 SFDVKD. The CDR3 loop is CATGGNYNEQFF. In DNA form, the CDR3 reads TGTGCCACAGGGGGCAACTACAATGAGCAGTTCTTC.

With regard to this clonotype: A much larger clone lies one base from this, so it may be a read error. The rearrangement uses TRBV2 and TRBJ2-3; 12 bases are a match to TRBD2. The CDR3 totals 14 residues. Germline V gene sequence: CDR1 SNHLY, CDR2 FYNNEI. The CDR3 bases are TGTGCCAGGCGACTAGCGGGAGCCCCAGATACGCGGTATTTT. Translated, it gives CARRLAGAPDTRYF.

This clonotype was recorded at least ten times. The chain recombines TRBV10-3 with TRBJ2-2; 11 bases line up with TRBD2. J lost 3 bases, V lost 6 bases, and 3 bases had no gene match. In germline, CDR1 is ENHRY, CDR2 SYGVKD. This CDR3 has 15 amino acids. Here the CDR3 DNA reads TGTGCCATCAGCCCACTAGCGGGAGACACCGGGGAGCTGTTTTTT. Translated, it gives CAISPLAGDTGELFF.

This clonotype turned up a few times. The V and J genes are TRBV20-1 and TRBJ2-7; possible D gene TRBD1, 6 bases. Per the germline V gene, CDR1 is DFQATT and CDR2 is SNEGSKA (reference sequence). CDR3 length: 17 amino acids. Deletions cut 5 bases from V and 2 bases from J, with 25 bases between. CDR3 protein: CSAAGLSGQPIPYEQYF. CDR3 coding DNA: TGCAGTGCTGCCGGGTTATCGGGACAACCTATCCCCTACGAGCAGTACTTC.

The chain recombines TRBV6-2 or TRBV6-3 with TRBJ1-2, with 8 bases matching TRBD1. The germline gives CDR1 MNHEY, CDR2 SVGEGT. V shed 4 bases and J 6 bases; nucleotides not matched to a gene: 7. The CDR3 contains 14 residues. CDR3 in amino acids: CASSSPDRANGYTF. CDR3 coding DNA: TGTGCCAGCAGTTCCCCGGACAGGGCAAATGGCTACACCTTC.

Many counts were recorded for this clonotype. V gene TRBV27 combines with J gene TRBJ1-2; D not certain. Trimming took 2 bases from V and 4 from J, leaving 11 bases between them. This CDR3 has 14 residues. Germline CDR1 and CDR2: MNHEY and SMNVEV (reference sequence). The CDR3 is CASSLGGRGYGYTF. CDR3 nucleotide sequence: TGTGCCAGCAGTTTAGGCGGGAGAGGCTATGGCTACACCTTC.

This clonotype turned up a few times. One base away lies a much larger clone, so this may be a sequencing read error. This chain joins TRBV19 and TRBJ2-7; 9 bases match TRBD1. The CDR3 totals 13 residues. V trimming: 8 bases; J trimming: 0 bases; junction bases outside the gene matches: 2. CDR1 LNHDA and CDR2 SQIVND come from the germline V gene (reference sequence). In DNA, the CDR3 is TGTGCCAGTGCGGACAGGGGCTCCTACGAGCAGTACTTC. Protein: CASADRGSYEQYF.

This clonotype was seen repeatedly, ten times or more. The chain carries TRBV27 and TRBJ2-2; the D gene is possibly TRBD1 (5 bases). The CDR3 is 15 amino acids. Trimming removed 5 bases at V and 3 bases at J, with 13 bases between. Germline values: CDR1 MNHEY, CDR2 SMNVEV (reference sequence). In nucleotides, the CDR3 is TGTGCCAGCAGTGCCTCAGACAGATACACCGGGGAGCTGTTTTTT. Its protein product is CASSASDRYTGELFF.

The chain is built from TRBV13 and TRBJ1-3; D perhaps matches TRBD1 (6 bases). The length of the CDR3 is 16 residues. V was cut by 4 bases and J by 0 bases, with 13 bases left in between. Germline CDR1 and CDR2: PRHDT and FYEKMQ (reference sequence). The DNA of the CDR3 is TGTGCCAGCAGCTCCCGAGGGGGGTTCTCTGGAAACACCATATATTTT. Amino acid sequence: CASSSRGGFSGNTIYF.

This clonotype has only a few counts. The chain uses TRBV9 and TRBJ2-3; D may be TRBD1 or TRBD2 (5 bases each). Trimming cost V 0 bases and J 2 bases, with 16 bases left between them. Germline assignment: CDR1 SGDLS and CDR2 YYNGEE. The CDR3 consists of 17 residues. CDR3 protein: CASSVARDRPNTDTQYF. The CDR3 DNA sequence: TGTGCCAGCAGCGTAGCTAGGGACCGGCCGAACACAGATACGCAGTATTTT.

The V call is TRBV19, the J call TRBJ2-7; 7 bases line up with TRBD1. CDR1 and CDR2 (germline): LNHDA, SQIVND (reference sequence). CDR3 length: 15 amino acids. The ends lost 2 bases at V and 3 bases at J; junction bases unmatched: 7. The DNA of the CDR3 is TGTGCCAGTAGTATAACAGGGGCGCTTCTCTACGAGCAGTACTTC. Its protein product is CASSITGALLYEQYF.

To note about this clonotype: Possible read error: a much larger clone is one base away. The chain couples TRBV7-2 to TRBJ2-7, with TRBD2 identical over 9 bases. Germline CDR1 and CDR2: SGHTA and FQGNSA. J was trimmed by 7 bases and V by 3 bases; bases with no gene match: 10. The CDR3 length is 15 residues. CDR3: CASSFWTSVYNEQYF. CDR3 sequence (DNA): TGTGCCAGCAGCTTCTGGACTAGCGTTTACAATGAGCAGTACTTC.

This clonotype was counted at least ten times. At one end, the junction sequence differs from germline, possibly due to a read error. This chain connects TRBV5-1 to TRBJ2-1; 7 nucleotides agree with TRBD2. CDR3 length equals 15 residues. CDR1 and CDR2 from the germline V gene are SGHRS and YFSETQ. CDR3 sequence: CASSLEASGYNEQFF. The CDR3 DNA follows: TGTGCCAGCAGCTTAGAAGCTAGCGGCTACAATGAGCAGTTCTTC.

About this clonotype: A much larger clone lies one base from this, so it may be a read error. V usage is TRBV5-4 and J usage is TRBJ2-7, with D possibly TRBD2 on 6 matching bases. CDR1 and CDR2 (germline): SGHNT, YYREEE (reference sequence). The CDR3 loop spans 16 amino acids. V shed 4 bases and J shed 4 bases, with 21 bases lying between them. CDR3 protein: CASSMADGGRGYEQYF. The DNA for the CDR3 is TGTGCCAGCAGCATGGCCGACGGGGGAAGGGGATACGAGCAGTACTTC. Together with reference TRBV5-4 and TRBJ2-7, the CDR3 gives the full variable domain: ETGVTQSPTHLIKTRGQQVTLRCSSQSGHNTVSWYQQALGQGPQFIFQYYREEENGRGNFPPRFSGLQFPNYSSELNVNALELDDSALYLCASSMADGGRGYEQYFGPGTRLTVT.

This clonotype has ten or more counts. The V call is TRBV12-3 or TRBV12-4, the J call TRBJ2-7; D is perhaps TRBD1 or TRBD2 (6 bases each). Trimming shortened V by 3 bases and J by 3 bases, and 12 bases separated the two germline ends. This CDR3 comprises 14 residues. The CDR3: CASSFGGSRYEQYF. CDR3 bases: TGTGCCAGCAGTTTCGGGGGCAGTCGCTACGAGCAGTACTTC.

This clonotype was seen a few times. The chain recombines TRBV7-3 with TRBJ2-2, with a possible D match to TRBD2 (6 bases). The V end lost 2 bases, the J end lost 11 bases, and 9 bases lay between the germline ends. Per the germline V gene, CDR1 is SGHTA and CDR2 is FQGTGA. This CDR3 has 12 residues. CDR3 residues: CASSLGGTELFF. The CDR3 DNA sequence: TGTGCCAGCAGCTTAGGCGGGACCGAGCTGTTTTTT.

There are many counts of this clonotype. The chain recombines TRBV28 with TRBJ2-7; D call uncertain. V dropped 1 base and J dropped 3 bases, with 13 bases sitting between them. CDR1 is MDHEN, CDR2 SYDVKM, per germline. CDR3 length equals 15 residues. The CDR3 loop reads CASSLSGSPNYEQYF. CDR3 DNA sequence: TGTGCCAGCAGTTTATCGGGCAGTCCAAACTACGAGCAGTACTTC.

This clonotype was recorded many times. V gene TRBV5-6 combines with J gene TRBJ2-7; either TRBD1 or TRBD2 may fit D (5 bases each). The V end lost 6 bases, the J end lost 2 bases, and 15 bases lay between the germline ends. CDR1 is SGHDT, CDR2 YYEEEE, per germline. This CDR3 is 14 amino acids long. The CDR3 coding sequence is TGTGCCAGCACCCGTTGGGACCGACCCTACGAGCAGTACTTC. Translation: CASTRWDRPYEQYF.

This clonotype was seen ten or more times. This rearrangement joins TRBV18 to TRBJ2-5; D remains ambiguous. There are 13 residues in the CDR3. Trimming removed 0 bases from V and 5 bases from J, with 7 bases in between. Germline assignment: CDR1 KGHSH and CDR2 LQKENI. DNA of the CDR3: TGTGCCAGCTCACCACCGGGATCGGAGACCCAGTACTTC. Amino acid sequence: CASSPPGSETQYF. Filled out from reference TRBV18 and TRBJ2-5, the complete variable domain reads NAGVMQNPRHLVRRRGQEARLRCSPMKGHSHVYWYRQLPEEGLKFMVYLQKENIIDESGMPKERFSAEFPKEGPSILRIQQVVRGDSAAYFCASSPPGSETQYFGPGTRLLVL.

This clonotype was counted many times. The chain carries TRBV10-3 and TRBJ2-1; a possible D gene is TRBD2 (6 bases). The CDR3 is made up of 14 amino acids. Germline V gene data show CDR1 as ENHRY and CDR2 as SYGVKD. Trimming cost V 7 bases and J 2 bases, with 12 bases left between them. CDR3 nucleotides: TGTGCCATCACTGGGGACTCTACCTACAATGAGCAGTTCTTC. Protein product: CAITGDSTYNEQFF.

This clonotype was observed at least ten times. This chain joins TRBV5-1 and TRBJ2-7, with 12 bases aligning to TRBD2. The length of the CDR3 is 16 residues. Losses at the gene ends were 4 bases for V and 4 bases for J; bases not matched to a gene: 9. In germline, CDR1 is SGHRS, CDR2 YFSETQ. DNA for the CDR3: TGCGCCAGCAGCCGGACTAGCGGGAACAACCGGTACGAGCAGTACTTC. This translates into CASSRTSGNNRYEQYF.

The table lists this clonotype with many counts. V is TRBV28 and J is TRBJ2-1; a weak D match, TRBD2 (5 bases). Per the germline V gene, CDR1 is MDHEN and CDR2 is SYDVKM. The length of the CDR3 is 16 residues. Trimming pared 5 bases from V and 5 bases from J, leaving 19 bases between. For the CDR3, the DNA is TGTGCCAGCAGTCCGGTGGCGGGCGATAGGGACAATGAGCAGTTCTTC. Its protein product is CASSPVAGDRDNEQFF.

This clonotype was found a few times. The chain uses TRBV10-3 and TRBJ2-1; 7 bases align to TRBD2. The CDR3 contains 19 residues. The J segment lost 10 bases and the V segment lost 2 bases, leaving 23 bases of the junction unmatched. The germline V gene has CDR1 ENHRY and CDR2 SYGVKD. DNA for the CDR3: TGTGCCATCAGTGAGCTTGCCGTACTCTTAGAGCGGGATCCCGGGGAGCAGTTCTTC. This sequence encodes CAISELAVLLERDPGEQFF.

The rearrangement links TRBV4-2 to TRBJ1-6; 7 nucleotides match TRBD1. Germline V CDR1 and CDR2: LGHNA, YNFKEQ. J lost 9 bases, V lost 1 base, and 9 bases had no gene match. The CDR3 covers 16 residues. This chain's CDR3 is CASSQARQGGFSPLHF. The DNA for the CDR3 is TGTGCCAGCAGCCAAGCCCGACAGGGTGGTTTTTCACCCCTCCACTTT.